A selection of T cell receptor beta chains follows, all from one sample in a study of blood T cell repertoires in COVID-19. The table came from immunoSEQ multiplex PCR; TCRdb's copy has only in-frame clones and leaves some out. The data contain 100,000 to 120,000 clones, around 80% of them singletons. Material: peripheral blood. Receptors originate from a woman older than 75 with acute or convalescent COVID-19. The CDR3 runs from the conserved cysteine through the conserved F or W. D genes are given only for firm matches. Size values are once, few and many counts, or a class for expanded clones, and some rows have none.

len: 17; abundance: few; v_gene: TRBV5-1; j_gene: TRBJ2-3; d_gene: TRBD1; CDR3aa: CASSQASGQRNTDTQYF; CDR3nt: TGCGCCAGCAGCCAGGCCTCGGGACAGAGAAACACAGATACGCAGTATTTT
len: 14; abundance: NA; v_gene: TRBV5-4; j_gene: TRBJ2-5; d_gene: TRBD1; CDR3aa: CASSKTGGDVAQYF; CDR3nt: TGTGCCAGCAGCAAGACAGGGGGGGACGTGGCCCAGTACTTC
len: 15; abundance: NA; v_gene: TRBV5-6; j_gene: TRBJ2-1; d_gene: TRBD2; CDR3aa: CASSLWEGSYNEQFF; CDR3nt: TGTGCCAGCAGCTTGTGGGAGGGCTCCTACAATGAGCAGTTCTTC
len: 16; abundance: NA; v_gene: TRBV24-1; j_gene: TRBJ1-5; d_gene: TRBD1; CDR3aa: CATSDTGTGTIQPQHF; CDR3nt: TGTGCCACCAGTGATACCGGGACAGGGACAATTCAGCCCCAGCATTTT
len: 13; abundance: few; v_gene: TRBV11-1; j_gene: TRBJ1-2; d_gene: NA; CDR3aa: CASSSTGPYGYTF; CDR3nt: TGTGCCAGCAGCTCCACAGGACCCTATGGCTACACCTTC
len: 16; abundance: NA; v_gene: TRBV5-6; j_gene: TRBJ1-4; d_gene: TRBD1; CDR3aa: CASSLTGEATNEKLFF; CDR3nt: TGTGCCAGCAGCTTGACAGGGGAGGCAACTAATGAAAAACTGTTTTTT
len: 15; abundance: NA; v_gene: TRBV6-5; j_gene: TRBJ1-4; d_gene: NA; CDR3aa: CASSYRTGTNEKLFF; CDR3nt: TGTGCCAGCAGTTACCGCACAGGGACTAATGAAAAACTGTTTTTT
len: 13; abundance: NA; v_gene: TRBV5-1; j_gene: TRBJ2-3; d_gene: NA; CDR3aa: CASGTGGTDTQYF; CDR3nt: TGCGCCAGCGGGACTGGAGGCACAGATACGCAGTATTTT
len: 14; abundance: NA; v_gene: TRBV7-2; j_gene: TRBJ2-1; d_gene: TRBD2; CDR3aa: CASTSTSGQGEQFF; CDR3nt: TGTGCCAGCACCTCGACTAGCGGGCAGGGGGAGCAGTTCTTC
len: 13; abundance: once; v_gene: TRBV2; j_gene: TRBJ1-5; d_gene: TRBD1; CDR3aa: CASQGQRNQPQHF; CDR3nt: TGTGCCAGTCAGGGACAGCGAAATCAGCCCCAGCATTTT
len: 17; abundance: once; v_gene: TRBV7-8; j_gene: TRBJ1-5; d_gene: NA; CDR3aa: CASSSKPPGFGNQPQHF; CDR3nt: TGTGCCAGCAGCTCGAAGCCACCAGGTTTCGGCAATCAGCCCCAGCATTTT
len: 17; abundance: NA; v_gene: TRBV28; j_gene: TRBJ1-5; d_gene: TRBD1; CDR3aa: CASSSPTGGTYNQPQHF; CDR3nt: TGTGCCAGCAGTTCCCCGACAGGGGGCACCTACAATCAGCCCCAGCATTTT
len: 14; abundance: once; v_gene: TRBV6-2/TRBV6-3; j_gene: TRBJ1-5; d_gene: TRBD1; CDR3aa: CASRYRGGDQPQHF; CDR3nt: TGTGCCAGCAGGTACAGGGGAGGGGATCAGCCCCAGCATTTT
len: 14; abundance: NA; v_gene: TRBV6-6; j_gene: TRBJ1-6; d_gene: TRBD1; CDR3aa: CASRSDRVGSPLHF; CDR3nt: TGTGCCAGCAGGTCGGACAGGGTTGGTTCACCCCTCCACTTT
len: 14; abundance: NA; v_gene: TRBV13; j_gene: TRBJ1-3; d_gene: TRBD1; CDR3aa: CASSLGDRPGTIYF; CDR3nt: TGTGCCAGCAGCTTAGGGGACAGGCCGGGCACCATATATTTT
len: 14; abundance: NA; v_gene: TRBV24-1; j_gene: TRBJ1-2; d_gene: NA; CDR3aa: CATSDFNGNYGYTF; CDR3nt: TGTGCCACCAGTGATTTCAACGGGAACTATGGCTACACCTTC
len: 14; abundance: many; v_gene: TRBV7-9; j_gene: TRBJ2-3; d_gene: NA; CDR3aa: CASSTAEGTDTQYF; CDR3nt: TGTGCCAGCAGCACAGCGGAAGGCACAGATACGCAGTATTTT
len: 15; abundance: NA; v_gene: TRBV24-1; j_gene: TRBJ2-2; d_gene: NA; CDR3aa: CATSSRGDYTGELFF; CDR3nt: TGTGCCACCAGTTCCAGGGGCGATTACACCGGGGAGCTGTTTTTT
len: 16; abundance: few; v_gene: TRBV5-6; j_gene: TRBJ1-1; d_gene: TRBD1; CDR3aa: CASSTRRQGANTEAFF; CDR3nt: TGTGCCAGCAGCACCCGAAGACAGGGGGCAAACACTGAAGCTTTCTTT
len: 16; abundance: once; v_gene: TRBV5-1; j_gene: TRBJ2-1; d_gene: TRBD2; CDR3aa: CASSPATSGRADEQFF; CDR3nt: TGCGCCAGCAGCCCCGCGACTAGCGGGAGGGCTGATGAGCAGTTCTTC
len: 18; abundance: once; v_gene: TRBV7-9; j_gene: TRBJ2-3; d_gene: TRBD2; CDR3aa: CASSRGLAGGLSTDTQYF; CDR3nt: TGTGCCAGCAGCCGGGGACTAGCGGGAGGGCTTAGCACAGATACGCAGTATTTT
len: 15; abundance: few; v_gene: TRBV19; j_gene: TRBJ1-1; d_gene: TRBD1; CDR3aa: CASSGQGLMNTEAFF; CDR3nt: TGTGCCAGTAGCGGACAGGGGCTAATGAACACTGAAGCTTTCTTT
len: 13; abundance: NA; v_gene: TRBV28; j_gene: TRBJ1-4; d_gene: TRBD1; CDR3aa: CASSPGQAEKLFF; CDR3nt: TGTGCCAGCAGCCCCGGACAGGCCGAAAAACTGTTTTTT
len: 15; abundance: NA; v_gene: TRBV28; j_gene: TRBJ1-3; d_gene: NA; CDR3aa: CASSPGVETGNTIYF; CDR3nt: TGTGCCAGCAGTCCCGGGGTAGAGACTGGAAACACCATATATTTT
len: 13; abundance: NA; v_gene: TRBV30; j_gene: TRBJ2-5; d_gene: NA; CDR3aa: CAWSQGSQETQYF; CDR3nt: TGTGCCTGGTCACAGGGAAGCCAAGAGACCCAGTACTTC
len: 14; abundance: NA; v_gene: TRBV7-2; j_gene: TRBJ2-1; d_gene: NA; CDR3aa: CASSSRRVVSEQFF; CDR3nt: TGTGCCAGCAGCTCGCGACGGGTAGTCAGTGAGCAGTTCTTC
len: 14; abundance: NA; v_gene: TRBV24-1; j_gene: TRBJ1-2; d_gene: TRBD1; CDR3aa: CATSQGDRDAGYTF; CDR3nt: TGTGCCACCAGCCAGGGGGACAGGGACGCTGGCTACACCTTC
len: 16; abundance: NA; v_gene: TRBV18; j_gene: TRBJ2-5; d_gene: TRBD2; CDR3aa: CASSPWAGGMQETQYF; CDR3nt: TGTGCCAGCTCACCATGGGCCGGGGGGATGCAGGAGACCCAGTACTTC
len: 14; abundance: NA; v_gene: TRBV5-1; j_gene: TRBJ2-2; d_gene: NA; CDR3aa: CASSLTGQTGELFF; CDR3nt: TGCGCCAGCAGCTTAACAGGTCAAACCGGGGAGCTGTTTTTT
len: 13; abundance: NA; v_gene: TRBV29-1; j_gene: TRBJ1-2; d_gene: TRBD1; CDR3aa: CSVDQGERDGYTF; CDR3nt: TGCAGCGTTGACCAGGGGGAAAGGGATGGCTACACCTTC
len: 15; abundance: NA; v_gene: TRBV4-1; j_gene: TRBJ1-2; d_gene: NA; CDR3aa: CASSPRDNSNYGYTF; CDR3nt: TGCGCCAGCAGCCCCCGGGACAATTCCAACTATGGCTACACCTTC
len: 14; abundance: NA; v_gene: TRBV4-1; j_gene: TRBJ2-3; d_gene: NA; CDR3aa: CASSQEVVEDTQYF; CDR3nt: TGCGCCAGCAGCCAAGAGGTTGTTGAGGATACGCAGTATTTT
len: 15; abundance: few; v_gene: TRBV18; j_gene: TRBJ2-5; d_gene: TRBD1; CDR3aa: CASSLIGQGLETQYF; CDR3nt: TGTGCCAGCTCACTTATCGGACAGGGGCTAGAGACCCAGTACTTC
len: 14; abundance: NA; v_gene: TRBV28; j_gene: TRBJ2-2; d_gene: TRBD1; CDR3aa: CASSPDRGAGELFF; CDR3nt: TGTGCCAGCAGTCCCGACAGGGGCGCCGGGGAGCTGTTTTTT
len: 13; abundance: NA; v_gene: TRBV12-3/TRBV12-4; j_gene: TRBJ1-5; d_gene: NA; CDR3aa: CASSGAGNQPQHF; CDR3nt: TGTGCCAGCAGTGGGGCGGGGAATCAGCCCCAGCATTTT
len: 13; abundance: NA; v_gene: TRBV27; j_gene: TRBJ2-4; d_gene: TRBD1; CDR3aa: CASSLSRGHIQYF; CDR3nt: TGTGCCAGCAGTTTATCGAGGGGGCACATTCAGTACTTC
len: 15; abundance: NA; v_gene: TRBV5-6; j_gene: TRBJ2-3; d_gene: NA; CDR3aa: CASTSLVASTDTQYF; CDR3nt: TGTGCCAGCACCTCGTTAGTCGCTAGCACAGATACGCAGTATTTT
len: 14; abundance: NA; v_gene: TRBV2; j_gene: TRBJ2-5; d_gene: NA; CDR3aa: CASSGRSAGETQYF; CDR3nt: TGTGCCAGCAGTGGGCGGAGCGCGGGAGAGACCCAGTACTTC
len: 14; abundance: NA; v_gene: TRBV6-5; j_gene: TRBJ1-2; d_gene: NA; CDR3aa: CASSYSNSGFGYTF; CDR3nt: TGTGCCAGCAGTTACTCGAATTCAGGGTTCGGCTACACCTTC
len: 17; abundance: NA; v_gene: TRBV2; j_gene: TRBJ2-3; d_gene: TRBD2; CDR3aa: CASTPGLAGGFTDTQYF; CDR3nt: TGTGCCAGCACCCCGGGACTAGCGGGAGGCTTCACAGATACGCAGTATTTT
len: 12; abundance: NA; v_gene: TRBV5-4; j_gene: TRBJ2-1; d_gene: NA; CDR3aa: CASSAKRNEQFF; CDR3nt: TGTGCCAGCAGCGCCAAGAGAAATGAGCAGTTCTTC
len: 15; abundance: NA; v_gene: TRBV2; j_gene: TRBJ2-7; d_gene: TRBD1; CDR3aa: CASLFWSTGTDEQYF; CDR3nt: TGTGCCAGCTTATTTTGGTCGACAGGGACCGACGAGCAGTACTTC
len: 14; abundance: NA; v_gene: TRBV5-1; j_gene: TRBJ2-1; d_gene: NA; CDR3aa: CASSLVTVNNEQFF; CDR3nt: TGCGCCAGCAGCTTGGTAACGGTAAACAATGAGCAGTTCTTC
len: 19; abundance: NA; v_gene: TRBV6-2/TRBV6-3; j_gene: TRBJ2-4; d_gene: NA; CDR3aa: CASSVTFGTEGLAKNIQYF; CDR3nt: TGTGCCAGCAGTGTTACTTTCGGGACAGAGGGACTAGCCAAAAACATTCAGTACTTC
len: 13; abundance: NA; v_gene: TRBV19; j_gene: TRBJ1-5; d_gene: TRBD1; CDR3aa: CASSDRVGQPQHF; CDR3nt: TGTGCCAGTAGCGACAGGGTGGGGCAGCCCCAGCATTTT
len: 13; abundance: NA; v_gene: TRBV10-3; j_gene: TRBJ2-5; d_gene: NA; CDR3aa: CAISEGAEETQYF; CDR3nt: TGTGCCATCAGTGAAGGAGCGGAAGAGACCCAGTACTTC
len: 14; abundance: NA; v_gene: TRBV18; j_gene: TRBJ2-1; d_gene: NA; CDR3aa: CASSPRQGNNEQFF; CDR3nt: TGTGCCAGCTCACCACGGCAGGGAAACAATGAGCAGTTCTTC
len: 15; abundance: once; v_gene: TRBV5-4; j_gene: TRBJ2-7; d_gene: TRBD1; CDR3aa: CASSLTGERSYEQYF; CDR3nt: TGTGCCAGCAGCTTGACAGGGGAAAGGTCCTACGAGCAGTACTTC
len: 13; abundance: NA; v_gene: TRBV10-1; j_gene: TRBJ2-1; d_gene: NA; CDR3aa: CATYVRTYNEQFF; CDR3nt: TGCGCCACCTACGTACGGACTTACAATGAGCAGTTCTTC
len: 17; abundance: NA; v_gene: TRBV7-6; j_gene: TRBJ1-2; d_gene: NA; CDR3aa: CASSLPLATGYNYGYTF; CDR3nt: TGTGCCAGCAGCTTACCCCTCGCGACAGGCTACAACTATGGCTACACCTTC
len: 12; abundance: few; v_gene: TRBV30; j_gene: TRBJ1-2; d_gene: NA; CDR3aa: CAWTSGEGGYTF; CDR3nt: TGTGCCTGGACCTCAGGGGAAGGTGGCTACACCTTC
len: 16; abundance: NA; v_gene: TRBV10-3; j_gene: TRBJ2-2; d_gene: TRBD2; CDR3aa: CAISPLAGGGTGELFF; CDR3nt: TGTGCCATTTCTCCCCTAGCGGGAGGTGGCACCGGGGAGCTGTTTTTT
len: 12; abundance: few; v_gene: TRBV24-1; j_gene: TRBJ1-3; d_gene: NA; CDR3aa: CATSGFTGTIYF; CDR3nt: TGTGCCACCAGTGGTTTCACGGGCACCATATATTTT